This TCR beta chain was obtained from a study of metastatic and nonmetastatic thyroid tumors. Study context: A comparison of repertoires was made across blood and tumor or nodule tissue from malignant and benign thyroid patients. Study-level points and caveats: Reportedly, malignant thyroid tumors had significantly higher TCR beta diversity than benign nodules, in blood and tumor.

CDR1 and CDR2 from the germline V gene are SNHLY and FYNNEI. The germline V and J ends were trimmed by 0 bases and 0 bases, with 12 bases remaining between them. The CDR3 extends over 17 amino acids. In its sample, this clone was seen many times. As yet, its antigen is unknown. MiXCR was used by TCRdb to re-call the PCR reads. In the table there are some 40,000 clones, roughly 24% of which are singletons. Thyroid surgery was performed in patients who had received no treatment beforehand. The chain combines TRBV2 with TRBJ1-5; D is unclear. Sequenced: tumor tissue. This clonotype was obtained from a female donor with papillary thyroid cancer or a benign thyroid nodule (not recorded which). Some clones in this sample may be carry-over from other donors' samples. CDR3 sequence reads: CASSEAGRRYSNQPQHF. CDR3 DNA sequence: TGTGCCAGCAGTGAAGCCGGCAGGAGGTATAGCAATCAGCCCCAGCATTTT.